This TCR beta chain comes out of a study of cytomegalovirus exposure and HLA in healthy donors. Whole-study results and caveats: Compared with the roughly 670-donor mean, an Asian-associated ancestry cluster reportedly had fewer N-insertions, according to a later analysis. For most subjects, TCR beta sequences were reported to predict HLA-A and HLA-B alleles with accuracy. Differences between HLA loci emerged in a later analysis of TCR association rates, with DRB1 most and HLA-C fewest.

Notes on this clone: The antigen is not known.

In the PCR, 60 Vbeta and 13 Jbeta primers were used. Measured with immunoSEQ multiplex PCR; TCRdb has only the in-frame clones, and not every one. The sample carries about 96,000 clones, about four fifths recorded once. J lost 0 bases, V lost 4 bases, and 9 bases had no gene match. CDR3 length: 16 amino acids. Germline V gene sequence: CDR1 SGHNT, CDR2 YYREEE (reference sequence). The specimen was PBMCs. The sequence derives from a female donor in good health and CMV-seropositive. The rearrangement links TRBV5-4 to TRBJ2-5, with TRBD1 matching over 7 bases. The CDR3 bases are TGTGCCAGCAGCAAAAACAGGGGTGGGTACCAAGAGACCCAGTACTTC. It codes for CASSKNRGGYQETQYF. Variable domain in full (rest from reference TRBV5-4 and TRBJ2-5): ETGVTQSPTHLIKTRGQQVTLRCSSQSGHNTVSWYQQALGQGPQFIFQYYREEENGRGNFPPRFSGLQFPNYSSELNVNALELDDSALYLCASSKNRGGYQETQYFGPGTRLLVL.